This entry lists 3 T cell receptor beta chains sequenced from one sample in a study of OX40 agonist ivuxolimab in advanced cancers. Repertoires were generated with immunoSEQ multiplex PCR, while TCRdb's copy carries only in-frame clones and drops some. The data show about 64,000 clones, roughly 82% seen once. Sequenced material: CD4+ or CD8+ T cells sorted from blood, taken in a trial of the OX40 agonist ivuxolimab. These receptor sequences come from an adult with an advanced solid tumor such as melanoma, head and neck, liver or kidney cancer.

The chain is built from TRBV10-3 and TRBJ1-1, with no clear D. The germline V gene encodes CDR1 ENHRY and CDR2 SYGVKD. This CDR3 spans 15 amino acids. The germline V and J ends were trimmed by 7 bases and 2 bases, with 17 bases remaining between them. The CDR3 DNA follows: TGTGCCATCACGGGGAACCCTACACGCAACACTGAAGCTTTCTTT. Residues: CAITGNPTRNTEAFF.

The rearrangement joins TRBV11-2 to TRBJ1-1; a possible D gene is TRBD1 (6 bases). Trimming took 2 bases from V and 4 from J, leaving 20 bases between them. Germline V gene lookup returns CDR1 SGHAT and CDR2 FQNNGV. The CDR3 runs to 17 residues. The CDR3 loop is CASSLRDLDSLITEAFF. In nucleotides, the CDR3 is TGTGCCAGCAGCTTACGCGACCTGGACAGTCTTATCACTGAAGCTTTCTTT.

CDR3 in DNA: TGTGCCAGCAGCTTCTCGAGGTCGGACACTGAAGCTTTCTTT. Its protein product is CASSFSRSDTEAFF. The chain links TRBV5-5 to TRBJ1-1; D uncertain. Germline V gene sequence: CDR1 SGHKS, CDR2 YYEKEE (reference sequence). The CDR3 spans 14 residues. With 2 bases removed from V and 3 bases from J, the gap between germline ends came to 11 bases.